Listed below are T cell receptor beta chains from one sample, sequenced in a study of cytomegalovirus exposure and HLA in healthy donors. Data came from immunoSEQ multiplex PCR; TCRdb stores just in-frame clones and leaves some out. The repertoire includes about 160,000 clones, approximately 80% of them detected once, and approximately 0.78% sits in the top ten. Material: PBMCs. These receptors originate from a woman younger than 35 in good health and CMV-seronegative. Each CDR3 is given with its conserved first and last residue. D genes are given only for firm matches. Clone size appears in some rows only: once, few, many, or a class for an expanded clone.

TRBV30,.,TRBJ2-3,TRBD1,TGTGCCTGGAGTGTCTCGGGACAGGGGCCAGATACGCAGTATTTT,CAWSVSGQGPDTQYF
TRBV18,.,TRBJ2-1,TRBD2,TGTGCCAGCTCACCAGGGGCGGGAGCAGTCTATGAGCAGTTCTTC,CASSPGAGAVYEQFF
TRBV7-8,.,TRBJ2-7,.,TGTGCCAGCAGCTTAGTGCGGATTCCGAGCTCCTACGAGCAGTACTTC,CASSLVRIPSSYEQYF
TRBV28,.,TRBJ2-7,.,TGTGCCAGCAGCCGGAGGCTCGAGCAGTACTTC,CASSRRLEQYF
TRBV18,once,TRBJ2-7,.,TGTGCCAGCTCACCGCCGGTTGGTTCCTACGAGCAGTACTTC,CASSPPVGSYEQYF
TRBV11-2,.,TRBJ2-5,.,TGTGCCAGCAGCTTAAGACTAGGCGTGGCGACCCAGTACTTC,CASSLRLGVATQYF
TRBV2,.,TRBJ1-5,.,TGTGCCAGCAGTGAGAACAGCTATCAGCCCCAGCATTTT,CASSENSYQPQHF
TRBV7-8,.,TRBJ2-5,TRBD2,TGTGCCAGCAGTTCCCCCCAGACTAGCGGCCCCGAGACCCAGTACTTC,CASSSPQTSGPETQYF
TRBV7-9,.,TRBJ2-1,.,TGTGCCAGCAGCTTAGAATTAGATGAGCAGTTCTTC,CASSLELDEQFF
TRBV7-9,.,TRBJ2-2,TRBD2,TGTGCCAGCAGCTTAGGAGCGGGGTGGGACACCGGGGAGCTGTTTTTT,CASSLGAGWDTGELFF
TRBV7-2,.,TRBJ2-3,.,TGTGCCAGCAGCTTAGGATGGCAAAAAATCTCAGATACGCAGTATTTT,CASSLGWQKISDTQYF
TRBV5-4,.,TRBJ2-7,TRBD2,TGTGCCAGCAGCGGAACTAGCGGCACCTACGAGCAGTACTTC,CASSGTSGTYEQYF
TRBV9,once,TRBJ2-4,.,TGTGCCAGCAGCGTAGGGGGGACACAGGACATTCAGTACTTC,CASSVGGTQDIQYF
TRBV4-3,.,TRBJ1-6,TRBD1,TGCGCCAGCAGCCAAGATTGGGACAGTAATTCACCCCTCCACTTT,CASSQDWDSNSPLHF
TRBV30,.,TRBJ2-1,.,TGTGCCTGGAGTGTATTTGGGGCGACGTTAAACAATGAGCAGTTCTTC,CAWSVFGATLNNEQFF
TRBV28,.,TRBJ1-3,TRBD1,TGTGCCAGCAGTTTATGGTCCGGACAGGGAGGGTTTGAAGACACCATATATTTT,CASSLWSGQGGFEDTIYF
TRBV4-1,.,TRBJ2-5,.,TGCGCCAGCAGCCCCGGGAGATTCCAAGAGACCCAGTACTTC,CASSPGRFQETQYF
TRBV19,.,TRBJ2-2,.,TGTGCCAGTAGTCCAGGGGGAGCGGGAGAGGGCACCGGGGAGCTGTTTTTT,CASSPGGAGEGTGELFF
TRBV19,few,TRBJ1-3,.,TGTGCCAGTAGTCGGTCCCCAGGGGTGGACACCATATATTTT,CASSRSPGVDTIYF
TRBV7-9,few,TRBJ2-1,.,TGTGCCAGCAGCCCCCCATGGCCGGGGGGCCTGAACTACAATGAGCAGTTCTTC,CASSPPWPGGLNYNEQFF
TRBV5-1,.,TRBJ1-1,.,TGCGCCAGCAGATCAGGGGATTTTACTGAAGCTTTCTTT,CASRSGDFTEAFF
TRBV5-1,.,TRBJ2-7,.,TGCGCCAGCGGAGGTCGCGACGAGCAGTACTTC,CASGGRDEQYF
TRBV19,.,TRBJ2-7,TRBD2,TGTGCCAGTAGCCCCGGGACTAGCGGGAGCGACCCTCACTACGAGCAGTACTTC,CASSPGTSGSDPHYEQYF
TRBV5-1,.,TRBJ2-7,TRBD2,TGCGCCAGCAGCTTAGCGGGAGCCTCCGAGCAGTACTTC,CASSLAGASEQYF
TRBV5-3,.,TRBJ2-1,TRBD2,TGTGCCAGAACGGCCCGGGGTGGGAGCGGGAGGGCGTCAAAAACTCCCTACAATGAGCAGTTCTTC,CARTARGGSGRASKTPYNEQFF
TRBV5-4,.,TRBJ2-3,.,TGTGCCAGCAGCTTGGGCGCGCCGAGCACAGATACGCAGTATTTT,CASSLGAPSTDTQYF
TRBV7-6,.,TRBJ2-1,TRBD2,TGTGCCAGCAGCTTTAGCGGGAGGGACTACAATGAGCAGTTCTTC,CASSFSGRDYNEQFF
TRBV9,.,TRBJ2-1,TRBD2,TGTGCCAGCAGCCTACGACTAGCTACTACGTTCAATGAGCAGTTCTTC,CASSLRLATTFNEQFF